The subject of this entry is one T cell receptor (beta chain). TCRdb's copy holds only in-frame clones and misses some; the assay was immunoSEQ multiplex PCR. In the table there are about 310,000 clones, over 85% of which are singletons. Recovered participants had two consecutive negative NP/OP PCR tests, healthcare professional clearance, or symptom resolution. This sample was included in a study of blood T cell repertoires in COVID-19. The CDR3 extends over 12 amino acids. The germline CDR1 and CDR2 sequences are MRHNA and SNTAGT. V lost 7 bases, J lost 4 bases, and 10 bases lay in between. Sequencing was performed on PBMCs or T cells enriched from blood (not recorded which). This chain links TRBV6-4 with TRBJ1-1; possible D gene TRBD1, 5 bases. The sequence derives from a woman younger than 45 who had recovered from COVID-19. The CDR3 reads CASIIGVTEAFF. The CDR3 bases are TGTGCCAGCATCATAGGGGTCACTGAAGCTTTCTTT.